Listed here are 17 T cell receptor beta chains from one sample, sequenced in a study of T cells in localized non-small cell lung cancer. Generated by immunoSEQ multiplex PCR, the TCRdb table keeps only in-frame clones and is missing some. The repertoire includes about 41,000 clones, about 85% of them detected once, and approximately 6.4% sits in the top ten. The material sequenced was peripheral blood, taken before any cancer treatment. The receptors were sampled from a woman aged 18 to 55 with stage III lung adenocarcinoma.

This sequence joins TRBV7-8 and TRBJ2-3, with D possibly matching TRBD1 (6 bases). This CDR3 has 15 residues. The V and J ends lost 5 bases and 5 bases respectively, with 17 bases between them. Looked up from germline, CDR1 is SGHVS and CDR2 is FQNEAQ. The CDR3 loop reads CASSKYKQGRDTQYF. CDR3 DNA: TGTGCCAGCAGCAAATATAAACAGGGTCGAGATACGCAGTATTTT.

This sequence joins TRBV9 and TRBJ2-5, with D possibly being TRBD2 (7 bases). The CDR3 is 17 amino acids. The ends were cut back, 1 base at V and 5 bases at J, with 21 bases in the middle. Germline-derived CDR1 and CDR2 are SGDLS and YYNGEE. In DNA form, the CDR3 reads TGTGCCAGCAGCGTAAGGCCCTATTCGGGGGGCAGTGAGACCCAGTACTTC. Translating it yields CASSVRPYSGGSETQYF.

In its sample, this clone was seen once. The chain joins TRBV7-8 to TRBJ1-2, with D tentatively TRBD1 (6 bases). This CDR3 is built from 14 residues. Per germline, CDR1 SGHVS and CDR2 FQNEAQ. Trimming removed 5 bases at V and 2 bases at J, with 12 bases between. Written as DNA, the CDR3 is TGTGCCAGCAGCGCCCGGGACACCAACTATGGCTACACCTTC. This codes for CASSARDTNYGYTF. Looking up the rest from reference TRBV7-8 and TRBJ1-2 gives the full variable domain: GAGVSQSPRYKVAKRGQDVALRCDPISGHVSLFWYQQALGQGPEFLTYFQNEAQLDKSGLPSDRFFAERPEGSVSTLKIQRTQQEDSAVYLCASSARDTNYGYTFGSGTRLTVV.

This clone was picked up a small number of times. CDR3 amino acids: CASSPIRLSLREQYF. The CDR3 coding sequence is TGTGCCAGCAGCCCGATCAGGTTGTCGTTGAGGGAGCAGTACTTC. This sequence joins TRBV19 and TRBJ2-7; D unclear. The V end was cut by 9 bases, the J end by 7 bases, with 25 bases between. Germline-derived CDR1 and CDR2 are LNHDA and SQIVND (reference sequence). The CDR3 is made up of 15 amino acids.

This clone was recorded once. The V call is TRBV6-6, the J call TRBJ1-2; no clear D. Germline V gene lookup returns CDR1 MNHNY and CDR2 SVGAGI (reference sequence). The ends were cut back, 5 bases at V and 0 bases at J, with 10 bases in the middle. The CDR3 sequence is 14 residues long. This CDR3 is CASSREGSNYGYTF. CDR3 bases: TGTGCCAGCAGTCGCGAAGGGTCTAACTATGGCTACACCTTC.

The V call is TRBV27, the J call TRBJ1-5; 7 bases line up with TRBD1. Germline CDR1 reads MNHEY; CDR2 reads SMNVEV (reference sequence). This CDR3 has 15 amino acids. The J segment lost 3 bases and the V segment lost 3 bases, leaving 5 bases of the junction unmatched. CDR3 nucleotides: TGTGCCAGCAGTTTCCCGACAGGGACCAATCAGCCCCAGCATTTT. Its translation: CASSFPTGTNQPQHF.

The sample holds a few counts of this clone. This sequence joins TRBV6-1 and TRBJ1-2; D remains ambiguous. V was cut by 2 bases and J by 5 bases, with 6 bases left in between. Germline V gene sequence: CDR1 MNHNS, CDR2 SASEGT. There are 12 residues in the CDR3. The CDR3 loop reads CASSERTYGYTF. CDR3 nucleotide sequence: TGTGCCAGCAGTGAAAGGACGTATGGCTACACCTTC.

The V call is TRBV4-1, the J call TRBJ2-7; D uncertain. V shed 4 bases and J shed 3 bases, with 13 bases lying between them. Germline-derived CDR1 and CDR2 are MGHRA and YSYEKL. This CDR3 is 14 amino acids long. Written as DNA, the CDR3 is TGCGCCAGCAGCCTGGGCCAGCAGTACTACGAGCAGTACTTC. Residues: CASSLGQQYYEQYF.

This sequence joins TRBV19 and TRBJ2-7, with a weak D call TRBD2 (6 bases). Looked up from germline, CDR1 is LNHDA and CDR2 is SQIVND (reference sequence). CDR3 length: 12 amino acids. V was shortened by 6 bases and J by 3 bases, with 9 bases between the two germline ends. CDR3 amino acids: CASSASVYEQYF. CDR3 nucleotides: TGTGCCAGTAGCGCTAGCGTCTACGAGCAGTACTTC. Full variable domain (remainder filled in from reference TRBV19 and TRBJ2-7): DGGITQSPKYLFRKEGQNVTLSCEQNLNHDAMYWYRQDPGQGLRLIYYSQIVNDFQKGDIAEGYSVSREKKESFPLTVTSAQKNPTAFYLCASSASVYEQYFGPGTRLTVT.

This clone is a singleton in its sample. The chain recombines TRBV4-1 with TRBJ2-7, with D unclear. Germline V CDR1 and CDR2: MGHRA, YSYEKL. This CDR3 is 14 amino acids long. V lost 1 base and J 3 bases, leaving 10 bases between the germline ends. The CDR3 loop is CASSQVHGNYEQYF. As DNA, the CDR3 is TGCGCCAGCAGCCAAGTCCACGGAAACTACGAGCAGTACTTC.

Only one count was recorded for this clone. The CDR3 sequence: CASSTDRAKHQPQHF. The CDR3 DNA reads TGTGCCAGTAGTACGGACAGGGCTAAGCATCAGCCCCAGCATTTT. The chain links TRBV19 to TRBJ1-5; 8 nucleotides align to TRBD1. The germline V gene has CDR1 LNHDA and CDR2 SQIVND (reference sequence). Losses at the gene ends were 4 bases for V and 5 bases for J; bases not matched to a gene: 7. The CDR3 contains 15 residues.

This chain uses TRBV5-6 with TRBJ2-7; TRBD1 matches at 7 bases. Germline CDR1 is SGHDT and CDR2 is YYEEEE. The CDR3 length is 13 residues. Losses at the gene ends were 4 bases for V and 7 bases for J; bases not matched to a gene: 8. In DNA, the CDR3 is TGTGCCAGCAGCCCCGGGACAGCTAGGGAGCAGTACTTC. This encodes CASSPGTAREQYF. The complete variable domain, with remaining parts taken from reference TRBV5-6 and TRBJ2-7, reads DAGVTQSPTHLIKTRGQQVTLRCSPKSGHDTVSWYQQALGQGPQFIFQYYEEEERQRGNFPDRFSGHQFPNYSSELNVNALLLGDSALYLCASSPGTAREQYFGPGTRLTVT.

This clone was counted between two and nine times. In DNA, the CDR3 is TGTGCCTGGAGTGTACCGAGGCAGAGCTCTGGAAACACCATATATTTT. Amino acids: CAWSVPRQSSGNTIYF. The chain couples TRBV30 to TRBJ1-3; D is uncertain. In germline, CDR1 is GTSNPN, CDR2 SVGIG (reference sequence). With 0 bases removed from V and 0 bases from J, the gap between germline ends came to 12 bases. The CDR3 has 16 amino acids.

The chain recombines TRBV5-6 with TRBJ2-1; 10 nucleotides agree with TRBD1. With V trimmed by 3 bases and J by 8 bases, 8 bases remained unmatched. This CDR3 spans 15 amino acids. The germline V gene has CDR1 SGHDT and CDR2 YYEEEE. The CDR3 reads CASSSRDRGEDEQFF. The CDR3, as DNA: TGTGCCAGCAGCTCGCGGGACAGGGGTGAGGATGAGCAGTTCTTC.

J is TRBJ2-1 and V is TRBV5-1, with TRBD2 matching 11 bases. Germline trimming cut 0 bases from V and 2 bases from J; bases unmatched to any gene: 4. CDR1 is SGHRS and CDR2 is YFSETQ in the germline V gene. The CDR3 covers 17 residues. Here the CDR3 reads CASSLGLAGGPYNEQFF. The DNA of the CDR3 is TGCGCCAGCAGCTTGGGGCTAGCGGGGGGCCCCTACAATGAGCAGTTCTTC.

This rearrangement joins TRBV5-1 to TRBJ2-1; TRBD1 agrees at 7 bases. This CDR3 has 16 residues. J was trimmed by 6 bases and V by 0 bases; bases with no gene match: 9. The germline V gene has CDR1 SGHRS and CDR2 YFSETQ. This CDR3 is CASSLGQGLRGNEQFF. The CDR3 DNA reads as TGCGCCAGCAGCTTGGGACAGGGCCTTAGGGGCAATGAGCAGTTCTTC. The full variable domain, rest sourced from reference TRBV5-1 and TRBJ2-1, is KAGVTQTPRYLIKTRGQQVTLSCSPISGHRSVSWYQQTPGQGLQFLFEYFSETQRNKGNFPGRFSGRQFSNSRSEMNVSTLELGDSALYLCASSLGQGLRGNEQFFGPGTRLTVL.

This chain uses TRBV18 with TRBJ1-2; maybe TRBD1 (6 bases). This CDR3 is 17 amino acids long. Germline V gene lookup returns CDR1 KGHSH and CDR2 LQKENI. V shed 0 bases and J shed 4 bases, with 18 bases lying between them. CDR3 sequence (DNA): TGTGCCAGCTCACCACCGGGGGCCCCAGTGGTTTCCTATGGCTACACCTTC. Translated: CASSPPGAPVVSYGYTF.